A selection of T cell receptor beta chains follows, all from one sample in a study of regulatory T cells in long-lasting Graves disease. TCRdb independently ran MiXCR on the multiplex PCR reads; one entry per CDR3 protein. The table shows 500,000 to 800,000 distinct CDR3 sequences, with approximately 29% occurring only once. The starting material was peripheral blood mononuclear cells (PBMCs), obtained when the disease was refractory, from a patient treated with antithyroid drugs. Source of these receptors: a female donor with Graves disease. Both conserved end residues are part of each CDR3. D genes are given only for firm matches. Clone sizes are given selectively: once, few, many, or a class where the clone is expanded.

j_call v_call clone_size d_call cdr3_nt cdr3_aa
TRBJ1-4 TRBV9 - - TGTGCCAGCAGCCCTGGACAGAGCTATGAAAAACTGTTTTTT CASSPGQSYEKLFF
TRBJ2-5 TRBV6-1 - - TGTCCCCAGGAGGATCGAGGGAAGAGAGATCAAGAGACCCAGTACTTC CPQEDRGKRDQETQYF
TRBJ1-2 TRBV28 many - TGTGCCTCGGACAGCCCCTATGGCTACACCTTC CASDSPYGYTF
TRBJ1-5 TRBV6-2/TRBV6-3 - - TGTGCCAGCAGTGAATCAAGGAGTCAGCCCCAGCATTTT CASSESRSQPQHF
TRBJ2-2 TRBV11-2 - - TGTGCCAGCAGCTTAGCAGAAAGAGTCCACACCGGGGAGCTGTTTTTT CASSLAERVHTGELFF
TRBJ2-5 TRBV6-2/TRBV6-3 - TRBD2 TGTGCCAGCAGTTACTCCGGGACTAGCGGGAGGGAGACCCAGTACTTC CASSYSGTSGRETQYF
TRBJ1-5 TRBV12-3/TRBV12-4 many - TGTGCCAGCAGTTTCGGGGGGAGTAAGCCCCAGCATTTT CASSFGGSKPQHF
TRBJ1-1 TRBV7-2 many - TGTGCCAGCAGCTTAGGAGTAGGGAATATTGAAGCTTTCTTT CASSLGVGNIEAFF
TRBJ1-5 TRBV27 - - TGTGCCAGCAGTCTACAGGGAAACAATCAGCCCCAGCATTTT CASSLQGNNQPQHF
TRBJ2-7 TRBV12-3/TRBV12-4 - - TGTGCCAGCAGTTTCGCATCGGCGAACTCCTACGAGCAGTACTTC CASSFASANSYEQYF
TRBJ1-5 TRBV29-1 - - TGCAGCGTTGGATGGGGGAATCAGCCCCAGCATTTT CSVGWGNQPQHF
TRBJ2-2 TRBV6-2/TRBV6-3 few TRBD1 TGTGCCAGCAGAACCGACAGGGTGATGGCCGGGGAGCTGTTTTTT CASRTDRVMAGELFF
TRBJ2-7 TRBV9 - TRBD2 TGTGCCAGCAGCGTAGGTACTAGCGGGAGCCTATACGAGCAGTACTTC CASSVGTSGSLYEQYF
TRBJ1-1 TRBV6-1 few - TGTGCCAGCAGTGAATCCTGGACAGCTAACACTGAAGCTTTCTTT CASSESWTANTEAFF
TRBJ2-5 TRBV5-5 few TRBD2 TGTGCCAGCAGCACGGGACTAGCTGGGACCCAGTACTTC CASSTGLAGTQYF
TRBJ1-5 TRBV2 - - TGTGCCAGCAGTGAAGCTCCGGCAGATAGCAATCAGCCCCAGCATTTT CASSEAPADSNQPQHF
TRBJ2-7 TRBV7-9 - TRBD2 TGTGCCAGCAGCTCTCCTACTAGCGGGGGGGGATCCTACGAGCAGTACTTC CASSSPTSGGGSYEQYF
TRBJ1-5 TRBV28 - TRBD1 TGTGCCAGCAGTGAGACAGGGCTCCTCAATCAGCCCCAGCATTTT CASSETGLLNQPQHF
TRBJ2-5 TRBV20-1 - TRBD2 TGCAGTGCTAGCATGACTAGCGGGAGGGGGGAGACCCAGTACTTC CSASMTSGRGETQYF
TRBJ1-2 TRBV7-8 - - TGTGCCAGCAGCAATCGGGCCTCCTATGGCTACACCTTC CASSNRASYGYTF
TRBJ1-5 TRBV2 - - TGTGCCAGCAGCGGAATAGGACGGGGGAATCAGCCCCAGCATTTT CASSGIGRGNQPQHF
TRBJ2-7 TRBV7-9 few TRBD2 TGTGCCAGCAGTCACCGGGAGGGTGGATACTACGAGCAGTACTTC CASSHREGGYYEQYF
TRBJ1-5 TRBV6-2/TRBV6-3 - - TGTGCCAGCAGTTCGGGACCCTCGGGCAATCAGCCCCAGCATTTT CASSSGPSGNQPQHF